Listed here are 25 T cell receptor beta chains from one sample, sequenced in a study of T cell clonotyping in hematopoietic cell transplantation. Here immunoSEQ multiplex PCR was the method, and the copy in TCRdb shows in-frame clones only, minus some. The data hold roughly 12,000 clones, with approximately 70% observed a single time. The sequencing here drew on peripheral blood mononuclear cells, taken 180 days after allogeneic stem cell transplant. These receptor sequences come from a male patient aged 60-70 years who had an allogeneic stem cell transplant from an unrelated donor, so the T cells may come from the graft donor. Some clones in this sample may be carry-over from other donors' samples.

The V and J genes are TRBV6-5 and TRBJ1-5; D uncertain. The germline V and J ends were trimmed by 5 bases and 2 bases, with 10 bases remaining between them. The germline V gene encodes CDR1 MNHEY and CDR2 SVGAGI. This CDR3 comprises 14 residues. The CDR3 DNA is TGTGCCAGCAGTACAGTGTGGGGCAATCAGCCCCAGCATTTT. This gives the protein CASSTVWGNQPQHF.

This clone was counted between two and nine times. The chain links TRBV6-1 to TRBJ2-7; D unresolved. Trimming pared 4 bases from V and 1 base from J, leaving 14 bases between. Germline assignment: CDR1 MNHNS and CDR2 SASEGT. This CDR3 is built from 15 residues. CDR3 loop: CASSATVLISYEQYF. DNA for the CDR3: TGTGCCAGCAGTGCCACAGTGCTCATTTCCTACGAGCAGTACTTC.

V is TRBV25-1 and J is TRBJ1-6, with 7 bases identical to TRBD1. J lost 3 bases, V lost 4 bases, and 9 bases had no gene match. Germline CDR1 and CDR2: MGHDK and SYGVNS. CDR3 length: 17 amino acids. The chain's CDR3 is CASSGQQGPDYNSPLHF. Written as DNA, the CDR3 is TGTGCCAGCAGTGGCCAACAGGGGCCCGACTATAATTCACCCCTCCACTTT.

The chain recombines TRBV6-6 with TRBJ2-7, with D hard to call. Trimming left V 2 bases short and J 2 bases short, with 10 bases between. Per the germline V gene, CDR1 is MNHNY and CDR2 is SVGAGI (reference sequence). The CDR3 sequence is 14 residues long. CDR3 nucleotides: TGTGCCAGCAGTTACCAAGGCCGGGCCTACGAGCAGTACTTC. Its protein product is CASSYQGRAYEQYF.

V is TRBV19 and J is TRBJ1-5, with D possibly TRBD1 on 5 matching bases. V lost 5 bases to trimming and J lost 0 bases, with 17 bases between them. CDR3 length: 17 amino acids. The germline gives CDR1 LNHDA, CDR2 SQIVND (reference sequence). CDR3 nucleotides: TGTGCCAGTAGTCCCCTACGGGGCCTACTTAGCAATCAGCCCCAGCATTTT. Its translation: CASSPLRGLLSNQPQHF.

V is TRBV30 and J is TRBJ2-7; D gene unclear. The germline V gene encodes CDR1 GTSNPN and CDR2 SVGIG (reference sequence). Trimming removed 1 base from V and 2 bases from J, with 9 bases in between. The CDR3 length is 13 residues. The CDR3 DNA follows: TGTGCCTGGAGTGCCAGGTTCCCCTACGAGCAGTACTTC. As protein: CAWSARFPYEQYF. Complete variable domain (other parts from reference TRBV30 and TRBJ2-7): SQTIHQWPATLVQPVGSPLSLECTVEGTSNPNLYWYRQAAGRGLQLLFYSVGIGQISSEVPQNLSASRPQDRQFILSSKKLLLSDSGFYLCAWSARFPYEQYFGPGTRLTVT.

The rearrangement joins TRBV7-3 to TRBJ1-6, with no clear D. The CDR3 is made up of 14 amino acids. V gave up 5 bases and J gave up 10 bases, with 15 bases separating them. Per the germline V gene, CDR1 is SGHTA and CDR2 is FQGTGA. Here the CDR3 DNA reads TGTGCCAGCAGCCCCACCCCGGGCGAATCACCCCTCCACTTT. Encoded protein: CASSPTPGESPLHF.

The V and J genes are TRBV29-1 and TRBJ1-1; 7 bases match TRBD1. Germline CDR1 reads SQVTM; CDR2 reads ANQGSEA. V was pared by 1 base and J by 4 bases, with 3 bases of the junction left unmatched. The CDR3 consists of 13 residues. This chain's CDR3 is CSVEGQGATEAFF. The CDR3 DNA is TGCAGCGTTGAAGGACAGGGCGCCACTGAAGCTTTCTTT.

The chain links TRBV30 to TRBJ1-1; 7 bases match TRBD1. The CDR3 covers 13 residues. Germline assignment: CDR1 GTSNPN and CDR2 SVGIG (reference sequence). Germline trimming cut 2 bases from V and 10 bases from J; bases unmatched to any gene: 10. The CDR3 here is CAWSLRQGLGAFF. The DNA for the CDR3 is TGTGCCTGGAGTCTCCGACAGGGTCTAGGAGCTTTCTTT.

The V and J genes are TRBV10-1 and TRBJ2-2; TRBD2 matches 9 bases. Trimming removed 8 bases from V and 1 base from J; junction bases left unmatched: 5. This CDR3 has 15 residues. Germline V gene data show CDR1 as WNHNN and CDR2 as SYGVQD (reference sequence). CDR3 in amino acids: CASPAREGNTGELFF. In DNA, the CDR3 is TGCGCCAGCCCGGCGCGGGAGGGGAACACCGGGGAGCTGTTTTTT.

This clone is a singleton in its sample. The chain uses TRBV30 and TRBJ2-7; 8 positions agree with TRBD2. The CDR3 loop spans 12 amino acids. CDR1 is GTSNPN and CDR2 is SVGIG in the germline V gene (reference sequence). The J segment lost 6 bases and the V segment lost 8 bases, leaving 9 bases of the junction unmatched. For the CDR3, the DNA is TGTGCCCGGGGACTAGGGGGGAGCGAGCAGTACTTC. Amino acid sequence: CARGLGGSEQYF.

The chain recombines TRBV2 with TRBJ2-7; 9 positions agree with TRBD2. The CDR3 loop spans 14 amino acids. Germline assignment: CDR1 SNHLY and CDR2 FYNNEI. J was trimmed by 6 bases and V by 2 bases; bases with no gene match: 5. In DNA, the CDR3 is TGTGCCAGCAGTGAATCAAGCGGGAGGAGCGAGCAGTACTTC. Translating it yields CASSESSGRSEQYF.

This clone was seen just once. V and J are TRBV10-3 and TRBJ1-2, with D uncertain. This CDR3 has 12 amino acids. Germline V lookup: CDR1 ENHRY, CDR2 SYGVKD. Trimming left V 4 bases short and J 5 bases short, with 8 bases between. CDR3 amino acids: CAISGQSYGYTF. The CDR3 DNA reads as TGTGCCATCAGTGGTCAGTCTTATGGCTACACCTTC.

This clone was counted a few times. The chain carries TRBV6-1 and TRBJ1-2, with 10 bases lining up with TRBD1. Germline CDR1 and CDR2: MNHNS and SASEGT. The CDR3 has 15 amino acids. Trimming removed 3 bases from V and 4 bases from J; junction bases left unmatched: 5. CDR3 sequence: CASSDGTGDFYGYTF. CDR3 in DNA: TGTGCCAGCAGTGATGGGACAGGGGATTTCTATGGCTACACCTTC.

The rearrangement links TRBV23-1 to TRBJ1-1; 9 nucleotides match TRBD1. Being an ORF, TRBV23-1 has a function that is uncertain. With V trimmed by 6 bases and J by 3 bases, 8 bases remained unmatched. The CDR3 extends over 15 amino acids. The CDR3 region is CASSPITGGDTEAFF. For the CDR3, the DNA is TGCGCCAGCAGCCCAATCACAGGGGGCGACACTGAAGCTTTCTTT.

This clone occurred a few times. The rearrangement uses TRBV6-1 and TRBJ1-1; maybe TRBD1 (6 bases). The CDR3 is 14 residues long. Trimming removed 5 bases from V and 1 base from J, with 11 bases in between. CDR1 is MNHNS and CDR2 is SASEGT in the germline V gene. CDR3 DNA sequence: TGTGCCAGCAGTCATCGGACAGAGAACACTGAAGCTTTCTTT. Translation: CASSHRTENTEAFF.

V and J are TRBV30 and TRBJ1-1, with a tentative D call TRBD1 (5 bases). Trimming shortened V by 4 bases and J by 6 bases, and 12 bases separated the two germline ends. The CDR3 is 12 residues long. Germline V lookup: CDR1 GTSNPN, CDR2 SVGIG (reference sequence). This CDR3 reads CAWNIVGAEAFF. The CDR3, as DNA: TGTGCCTGGAACATAGTGGGGGCTGAAGCTTTCTTT. Supplemented by reference TRBV30 and TRBJ1-1, the full variable domain reads SQTIHQWPATLVQPVGSPLSLECTVEGTSNPNLYWYRQAAGRGLQLLFYSVGIGQISSEVPQNLSASRPQDRQFILSSKKLLLSDSGFYLCAWNIVGAEAFFGQGTRLTVV.

CDR3 region: CASSIAEADQPQHF. CDR3 bases: TGTGCCAGTAGTATAGCGGAGGCGGATCAGCCCCAGCATTTT. This chain links TRBV19 with TRBJ1-5; no clear D. Germline assignment: CDR1 LNHDA and CDR2 SQIVND (reference sequence). Trimming took 1 base from V and 5 from J, leaving 9 bases between them. The CDR3 has 14 amino acids.

This sequence joins TRBV9 and TRBJ2-3, with unresolved D. The CDR3 extends over 12 amino acids. Germline V lookup: CDR1 SGDLS, CDR2 YYNGEE. The V gene lost 1 base and the J gene lost 3 bases, with 3 bases spanning the gap. CDR3 nucleotides: TGTGCCAGCAGCGTAACTACAGATACGCAGTATTTT. This codes for CASSVTTDTQYF.

By frequency in the sample, this clone is medium-sized (0.01 to 0.1%). V and J are TRBV13 and TRBJ1-4; no definite D call. CDR1 and CDR2 (germline): PRHDT, FYEKMQ (reference sequence). V lost 4 bases, J lost 2 bases, and 8 bases lay in between. This CDR3 region has 14 residues. The CDR3 nucleotides are TGTGCCAGCAGCTCCCATAGGACTAATGAAAAACTGTTTTTT. It encodes CASSSHRTNEKLFF.

V gene TRBV6-5 combines with J gene TRBJ2-1; 7 bases line up with TRBD2. The ends lost 6 bases at V and 1 base at J; junction bases unmatched: 3. The CDR3 length is 14 residues. Germline CDR1 MNHEY, CDR2 SVGAGI. CDR3 nucleotides: TGTGCCAGCAGCCCGGGGGGTTCCTACAATGAGCAGTTCTTC. It codes for CASSPGGSYNEQFF.

The chain links TRBV2 to TRBJ1-1; 7 nucleotides agree with TRBD1. CDR1 is SNHLY and CDR2 is FYNNEI in the germline V gene. Trimming at V came to 7 bases and at J to 2 bases, leaving 7 bases not matched to a gene. This CDR3 contains 14 residues. The DNA of the CDR3 is TGTGCCAGCACACCCAGACAGGGAAACACTGAAGCTTTCTTT. It codes for CASTPRQGNTEAFF.

The rearrangement uses TRBV7-2 and TRBJ2-1; TRBD2 agrees at 8 bases. The ends lost 6 bases at V and 8 bases at J; junction bases unmatched: 12. Looked up from germline, CDR1 is SGHTA and CDR2 is FQGNSA. The CDR3 contains 15 residues. The CDR3 loop is CASSSGTSSVDEQFF. Here the CDR3 DNA reads TGTGCCAGCAGTTCCGGGACTAGTTCCGTCGATGAGCAGTTCTTC.

J is TRBJ2-3 and V is TRBV7-3; TRBD2 aligns across 9 bases. The V and J ends lost 3 bases and 1 base, in that order; junction bases with no gene match: 2. Looked up from germline, CDR1 is SGHTA and CDR2 is FQGTGA. The CDR3 extends over 15 amino acids. DNA for the CDR3: TGTGCCAGCAGCTTTAGCGGGGGCGGCACAGATACGCAGTATTTT. Its protein product is CASSFSGGGTDTQYF. Together with reference TRBV7-3 and TRBJ2-3, the CDR3 gives the full variable domain: GAGVSQTPSNKVTEKGKYVELRCDPISGHTALYWYRQSLGQGPEFLIYFQGTGAADDSGLPNDRFFAVRPEGSVSTLKIQRTERGDSAVYLCASSFSGGGTDTQYFGPGTRLTVL.

The chain uses TRBV5-1 and TRBJ2-2; a possible D gene is TRBD1 (5 bases). This CDR3 has 14 residues. V was clipped by 7 bases and J by 8 bases, with 18 bases between them. CDR1 is SGHRS and CDR2 is YFSETQ in the germline V gene. The CDR3 DNA follows: TGCGCCAGCGAACAGGCCCCGGCTACAGGGGAGCTGTTTTTT. Translating gives CASEQAPATGELFF.